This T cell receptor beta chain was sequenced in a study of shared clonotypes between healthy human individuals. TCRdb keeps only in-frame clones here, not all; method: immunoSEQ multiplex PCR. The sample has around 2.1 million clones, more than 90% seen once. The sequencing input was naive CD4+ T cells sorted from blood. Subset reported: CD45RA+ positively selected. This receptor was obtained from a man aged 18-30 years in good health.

CDR3 DNA sequence: TGTGCCAGCAGCTTAGGTGGAGGGGGCTTTGAGACCCAGTACTTC. As protein: CASSLGGGGFETQYF. The rearrangement joins TRBV7-2 to TRBJ2-5; D perhaps matches TRBD1 (7 bases). V shed 1 base and J shed 5 bases, with 14 bases lying between them. The CDR3 sequence is 15 residues long. Germline V gives CDR1 SGHTA, CDR2 FQGNSA.